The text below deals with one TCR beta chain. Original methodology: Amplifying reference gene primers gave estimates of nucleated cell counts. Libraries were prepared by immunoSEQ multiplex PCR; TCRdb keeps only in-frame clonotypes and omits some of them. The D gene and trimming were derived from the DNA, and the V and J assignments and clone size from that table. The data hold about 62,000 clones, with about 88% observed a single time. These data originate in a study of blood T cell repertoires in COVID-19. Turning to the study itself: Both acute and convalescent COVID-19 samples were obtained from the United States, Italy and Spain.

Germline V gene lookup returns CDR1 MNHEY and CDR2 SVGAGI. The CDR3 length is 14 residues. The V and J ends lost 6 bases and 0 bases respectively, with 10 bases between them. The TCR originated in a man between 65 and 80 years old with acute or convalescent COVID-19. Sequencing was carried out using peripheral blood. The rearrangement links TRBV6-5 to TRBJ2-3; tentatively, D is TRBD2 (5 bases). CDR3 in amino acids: CASRPRTSTDTQYF. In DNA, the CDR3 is TGTGCCAGCAGACCCCGGACTAGCACAGATACGCAGTATTTT.